This paragraph reports one TCR beta chain. The antigen is unknown. Method: immunoSEQ multiplex PCR; TCRdb's copy keeps in-frame clones and lacks some. The table shows approximately 86,000 clones, with more than 75% occurring only once. The data derive from a study of identifying expanded T cells in peripheral blood. Study-level results: Over two and four weeks, about 15 and 18 clones changed, versus roughly 1.1 between replicates.

V lost 1 base to trimming and J lost 8 bases, with 8 bases between them. The CDR3 sequence is 11 residues long. CDR1 and CDR2 (germline): DFQATT, SNEGSKA (reference sequence). Sequencing used blood. This clonotype originated in a person between 18 and 69 years old in good health. The V call is TRBV20-1, the J call TRBJ1-1; D ambiguous. The CDR3 protein is CSARGSGEAFF. The CDR3 bases are TGCAGTGCTAGAGGTTCGGGGGAAGCTTTCTTT.